Listed here are 27 T cell receptor beta chains from one sample, sequenced in a study of CD8+ T cells in alopecia areata. Sequencing templates came from extracted RNA that was reverse transcribed into cDNA. The protocol was immunoSEQ multiplex PCR, while the TCRdb copy is restricted to in-frame clones and leaves out a portion. The profile shows 150,000 to 200,000 clones, around 64% of them singletons. Sequences were derived from CD8+ T cells sorted from blood, sampled at week 0. These TCRs come from a human donor with alopecia areata.

The J gene is TRBJ1-2, the V gene TRBV7-9; D ambiguous. The CDR3 contains 13 residues. V was cut by 1 base and J by 5 bases, with 8 bases left in between. Per the germline V gene, CDR1 is SEHNR and CDR2 is FQNEAQ (reference sequence). DNA for the CDR3: TGTGCCAGCAGCTTAGTTGGAGAGTATGGCTACACCTTC. This gives the protein CASSLVGEYGYTF.

This chain connects TRBV5-6 to TRBJ2-2; D might be TRBD1 (6 bases). The CDR3 length is 16 residues. Germline V gene sequence: CDR1 SGHDT, CDR2 YYEEEE. Trimming took off 3 bases at V and 1 base at J, with 13 bases between the two ends. The DNA of the CDR3 is TGTGCCAGCAGCTGGCCCACGACAGGGAACACCGGGGAGCTGTTTTTT. This sequence encodes CASSWPTTGNTGELFF.

This chain connects TRBV6-5 to TRBJ2-2; the match to TRBD1 covers 8 bases. Germline trimming cut 4 bases from V and 2 bases from J; bases unmatched to any gene: 6. The CDR3 totals 16 residues. Germline loops: CDR1 MNHEY, CDR2 SVGAGI. The DNA for the CDR3 is TGTGCCAGCAGTTCCACGGGACAGGCCAACACCGGGGAGCTGTTTTTT. Translated, it gives CASSSTGQANTGELFF.

The V gene is TRBV7-9, the J gene TRBJ1-2; no definite D call. The germline V gene has CDR1 SEHNR and CDR2 FQNEAQ (reference sequence). This CDR3 is built from 12 residues. V lost 8 bases, J lost 8 bases, and 15 bases lay in between. CDR3 sequence: CASQSGTGGYTF. The CDR3 DNA reads TGTGCCAGCCAGTCCGGAACGGGAGGCTACACCTTC. Together with reference TRBV7-9 and TRBJ1-2, the CDR3 gives the full variable domain: DTGVSQNPRHKITKRGQNVTFRCDPISEHNRLYWYRQTLGQGPEFLTYFQNEAQLEKSRLLSDRFSAERPKGSFSTLEIQRTEQGDSAMYLCASQSGTGGYTFGSGTRLTVV.

This chain uses TRBV4-1 with TRBJ1-1; the D gene is possibly TRBD1 (5 bases). Looked up from germline, CDR1 is MGHRA and CDR2 is YSYEKL. Trimming cost V 3 bases and J 10 bases, with 21 bases left between them. The CDR3 has 15 residues. The CDR3 loop reads CASSQALGAGLGAFF. The CDR3 DNA follows: TGCGCCAGCAGCCAGGCCCTTGGGGCTGGACTTGGAGCTTTCTTT.

The rearrangement links TRBV6-5 to TRBJ2-7, with TRBD2 matching over 9 bases. The length of the CDR3 is 15 residues. Germline assignment: CDR1 MNHEY and CDR2 SVGAGI. V shed 6 bases and J 5 bases; nucleotides not matched to a gene: 11. The CDR3 region is CASSPQSGGLHEQYF. CDR3 DNA: TGTGCCAGCAGCCCCCAGAGCGGGGGGCTCCACGAGCAGTACTTC.

The V gene is TRBV12-5, the J gene TRBJ1-2, with D perhaps TRBD1 (6 bases). Germline V gene sequence: CDR1 LGHNT, CDR2 FRNRAP. CDR3 size: 17 residues. Trimming removed 1 base from V and 6 bases from J, with 21 bases in between. The chain's CDR3 is CASGLAGDRRERHGYTF. CDR3 bases: TGTGCTAGTGGTTTGGCAGGGGACCGCCGAGAACGGCATGGCTACACCTTC.

This clone was observed a single time. This sequence joins TRBV30 and TRBJ2-2, with D perhaps matching TRBD2 (7 bases). The CDR3 is 14 amino acids. CDR1 and CDR2 (germline): GTSNPN, SVGIG (reference sequence). The germline V and J ends were trimmed by 7 bases and 2 bases, with 14 bases remaining between them. The CDR3 is CASHAGANTGELFF. The CDR3 DNA reads TGTGCCTCTCATGCGGGGGCAAACACCGGGGAGCTGTTTTTT.

The J gene is TRBJ1-6, the V gene TRBV2, with D possibly matching TRBD1 (5 bases). This CDR3 has 13 amino acids. V was cut by 6 bases and J by 7 bases, with 10 bases left in between. The germline gives CDR1 SNHLY, CDR2 FYNNEI. The CDR3 DNA reads as TGTGCCAGCAGCGCGGGGGGAAATTCACCCCTCCACTTT. Its translation: CASSAGGNSPLHF.

The chain recombines TRBV19 with TRBJ1-4, with D possibly TRBD1 on 5 matching bases. This CDR3 contains 13 residues. In germline, CDR1 is LNHDA, CDR2 SQIVND (reference sequence). Between the trimmed V and J ends, which lost 3 bases and 3 bases, there was a span of 5 bases. In DNA form, the CDR3 reads TGTGCCAGTAGTATGGGGGCTAATGAAAAACTGTTTTTT. Its protein is CASSMGANEKLFF. Variable domain in full (rest from reference TRBV19 and TRBJ1-4): DGGITQSPKYLFRKEGQNVTLSCEQNLNHDAMYWYRQDPGQGLRLIYYSQIVNDFQKGDIAEGYSVSREKKESFPLTVTSAQKNPTAFYLCASSMGANEKLFFGSGTQLSVL.

This clone occurred once. This chain connects TRBV27 to TRBJ2-7, with 12 positions matching TRBD1. The CDR3 runs 14 residues. Germline loops: CDR1 MNHEY, CDR2 SMNVEV (reference sequence). The junction had 7 bases not matched to a gene; V was cut back by 7 bases and J by 6 bases. The DNA of the CDR3 is TGTGCCAGCATCGGGACAGGGGGCTTGGGCGAGCAGTACTTC. This gives the protein CASIGTGGLGEQYF.

This clone was detected a few times. The chain carries TRBV29-1 and TRBJ2-1; maybe TRBD2 (7 bases). V was clipped by 3 bases and J by 6 bases, with 12 bases between them. Per germline, CDR1 SQVTM and CDR2 ANQGSEA. There are 13 residues in the CDR3. This CDR3 is CSVEGGAGNEQFF. The CDR3 DNA reads as TGCAGCGTTGAGGGGGGGGCTGGCAATGAGCAGTTCTTC.

Note on this clone: At one end the junction does not follow the germline gene, possibly because of a read error. The rearrangement uses TRBV6-6 and TRBJ1-5; D remains unclear. Looked up from germline, CDR1 is MNHNY and CDR2 is SVGAGI (reference sequence). The CDR3 is 13 residues long. The CDR3 reads CASTQGSNQPQHF. Written as DNA, the CDR3 is TGCGCCAGCACACAAGGAAGCAATCAGCCCCAGCATTTT.

This clone was detected only once. The chain combines TRBV10-3 with TRBJ2-5, with D hard to call. Germline assignment: CDR1 ENHRY and CDR2 SYGVKD. The CDR3 spans 13 residues. Trimming stripped 8 bases from V and 0 bases from J, with 10 bases between. Written as DNA, the CDR3 is TGTGCCATCCTTCCAGATAACCAAGAGACCCAGTACTTC. It translates to CAILPDNQETQYF.

The chain has TRBV13 and TRBJ2-5, with unresolved D. V lost 8 bases and J 3 bases, leaving 7 bases between the germline ends. The CDR3 is made up of 11 amino acids. The germline V gene encodes CDR1 PRHDT and CDR2 FYEKMQ (reference sequence). The CDR3 here is CASGQKETQYF. The CDR3 nucleotides read TGTGCCAGCGGGCAGAAAGAGACCCAGTACTTC.

The chain links TRBV30 to TRBJ2-7; no clear D gene. The CDR3 runs to 10 residues. Trimming stripped 3 bases from V and 6 bases from J, with 6 bases between. Germline CDR1 reads GTSNPN; CDR2 reads SVGIG (reference sequence). Here the CDR3 DNA reads TGTGCCTGGAGCCTGACCGAGCAGTACTTC. As protein: CAWSLTEQYF.

The CDR3 sequence is CASSLVPDRVSDEQFF. CDR3 DNA sequence: TGTGCCAGCAGCTTAGTTCCGGACAGGGTTTCTGATGAGCAGTTCTTC. The V and J genes are TRBV11-2 and TRBJ2-1; 8 bases map to TRBD1. The CDR3 runs 16 residues. Per germline, CDR1 SGHAT and CDR2 FQNNGV. Losses at the gene ends were 1 base for V and 8 bases for J; bases not matched to a gene: 10.

The chain joins TRBV7-2 to TRBJ1-2, with a weak D call TRBD1 (6 bases). Germline V gives CDR1 SGHTA, CDR2 FQGNSA. V shed 7 bases and J shed 3 bases, with 12 bases lying between them. The CDR3 is made up of 13 amino acids. CDR3 loop: CASKGGADYGYTF. The CDR3 bases are TGTGCCAGCAAGGGGGGCGCGGACTATGGCTACACCTTC. Combining the CDR3 with reference TRBV7-2 and TRBJ1-2 gives the whole variable domain GAGVSQSPSNKVTEKGKDVELRCDPISGHTALYWYRQSLGQGLEFLIYFQGNSAPDKSGLPSDRFSAERTGGSVSTLTIQRTQQEDSAVYLCASKGGADYGYTFGSGTRLTVV.

The genes are TRBV27 and TRBJ2-3, with a weak D call TRBD2 (5 bases). The V and J ends lost 6 bases and 0 bases respectively, with 16 bases between them. CDR1 MNHEY and CDR2 SMNVEV come from the germline V gene (reference sequence). This CDR3 is built from 16 residues. CDR3 residues: CASSPREGESTDTQYF. CDR3 bases: TGTGCCAGCAGCCCCCGAGAGGGCGAGAGCACAGATACGCAGTATTTT.

The genes are TRBV7-2 and TRBJ2-1, with 12 bases identical to TRBD2. Per the germline V gene, CDR1 is SGHTA and CDR2 is FQGNSA. The CDR3 is 16 residues long. V was clipped by 5 bases and J by 2 bases; unmatched bases: 4. The CDR3 nucleotides read TGTGCCAGCAGCCGGACTAGCGGGGCGACCTACAATGAGCAGTTCTTC. Translation gives CASSRTSGATYNEQFF.

This chain connects TRBV30 to TRBJ1-2; D is unclear. V lost 3 bases and J 3 bases, leaving 14 bases between the germline ends. Germline loops: CDR1 GTSNPN, CDR2 SVGIG (reference sequence). The CDR3 runs to 14 residues. CDR3 residues: CAWSPKRTYYGYTF. The CDR3 coding sequence is TGTGCCTGGAGCCCCAAAAGGACGTACTATGGCTACACCTTC.

The rearrangement links TRBV5-6 to TRBJ1-2; D may be TRBD1 (5 bases). With 4 bases removed from V and 5 bases from J, the gap between germline ends came to 9 bases. This CDR3 spans 12 amino acids. CDR1 SGHDT and CDR2 YYEEEE come from the germline V gene. CDR3 DNA: TGTGCCAGCAGCGAACAGGCATATGGCTACACCTTC. Translated, it gives CASSEQAYGYTF.

The rearrangement uses TRBV7-9 and TRBJ2-5, with D perhaps TRBD1 (5 bases). The germline V gene has CDR1 SEHNR and CDR2 FQNEAQ (reference sequence). V was trimmed by 6 bases and J by 3 bases, leaving 17 bases between them. This CDR3 has 15 amino acids. CDR3 nucleotide sequence: TGTGCCAGCAGTCCAGACAGTCAGGAAAAAGAGACCCAGTACTTC. This codes for CASSPDSQEKETQYF. The full variable domain, rest sourced from reference TRBV7-9 and TRBJ2-5, is DTGVSQNPRHKITKRGQNVTFRCDPISEHNRLYWYRQTLGQGPEFLTYFQNEAQLEKSRLLSDRFSAERPKGSFSTLEIQRTEQGDSAMYLCASSPDSQEKETQYFGPGTRLLVL.

DNA for the CDR3: TGTGCCAGCAGCAGAGGACAGGGGTTCTATGGCTACACCTTC. Translation: CASSRGQGFYGYTF. J is TRBJ1-2 and V is TRBV11-2; 9 nucleotides align to TRBD1. With V trimmed by 5 bases and J by 4 bases, 5 bases remained unmatched. The CDR3 sequence is 14 residues long. Germline lookup yields CDR1 SGHAT and CDR2 FQNNGV.

This rearrangement joins TRBV10-2 to TRBJ1-6; D may be TRBD1 (5 bases). The CDR3 runs to 13 residues. The V end was cut by 3 bases, the J end by 7 bases, with 7 bases between. Germline V CDR1 and CDR2: WSHSY, SAAADI. The CDR3 DNA sequence: TGCGCCAGCAGTGACAGGGAAAATTCACCCCTCCACTTT. Translating gives CASSDRENSPLHF.

This clone was observed once. V usage is TRBV2 and J usage is TRBJ2-5; perhaps TRBD2 as D (7 bases). CDR3 size: 12 residues. Trimming stripped 3 bases from V and 14 bases from J, with 16 bases between. Germline V gene sequence: CDR1 SNHLY, CDR2 FYNNEI. In DNA, the CDR3 is TGTGCCAGCAGTGATGGGGGGGCGAGCCATTACTTC. Amino acid sequence: CASSDGGASHYF. Variable domain in full (rest from reference TRBV2 and TRBJ2-5): EPEVTQTPSHQVTQMGQEVILRCVPISNHLYFYWYRQILGQKVEFLVSFYNNEISEKSEIFDDQFSVERPDGSNFTLKIRSTKLEDSAMYFCASSDGGASHYFGPGTRLLVL.

The V gene is TRBV5-6, the J gene TRBJ1-3; the D is unclear. Germline-derived CDR1 and CDR2 are SGHDT and YYEEEE. There are 14 residues in the CDR3. V was clipped by 0 bases and J by 3 bases, with 7 bases between them. CDR3 protein: CASSLDSLGNTIYF. CDR3 DNA sequence: TGTGCCAGCAGCTTGGACAGTCTTGGAAACACCATATATTTT.